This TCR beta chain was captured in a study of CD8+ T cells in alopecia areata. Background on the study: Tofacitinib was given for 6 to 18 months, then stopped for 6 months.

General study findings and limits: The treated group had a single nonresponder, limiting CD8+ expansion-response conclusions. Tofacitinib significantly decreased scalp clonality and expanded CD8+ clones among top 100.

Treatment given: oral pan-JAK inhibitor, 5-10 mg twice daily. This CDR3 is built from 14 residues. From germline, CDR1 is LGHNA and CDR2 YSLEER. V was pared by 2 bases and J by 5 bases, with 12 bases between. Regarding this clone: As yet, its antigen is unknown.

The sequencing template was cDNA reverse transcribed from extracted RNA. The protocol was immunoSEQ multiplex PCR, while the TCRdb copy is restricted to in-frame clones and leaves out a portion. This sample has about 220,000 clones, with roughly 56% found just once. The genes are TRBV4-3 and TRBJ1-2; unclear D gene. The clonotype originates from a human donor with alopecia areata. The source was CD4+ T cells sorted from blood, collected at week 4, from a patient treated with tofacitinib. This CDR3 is CASSQTPTEYGYTF. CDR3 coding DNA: TGCGCCAGCAGCCAAACCCCTACTGAGTATGGCTACACCTTC.